The 26 T cell receptor beta chains below come from one sample, sequenced in a study of blood T cells in healthy people across ages. A sample-barcoded 5' primer and a J-beta primer mix were used in a second PCR of about 7 to 12 cycles. TCRdb itself ran the 5' RACE reads through MiXCR, one entry per CDR3 protein. The sample yields 1,300,000 or so distinct CDR3 sequences, around 55% seen once. The sequenced sample was blood. All receptors come from a man younger than 30 in good health.

The gene calls are TRBV25-1 and TRBJ1-2; the D is unclear. V shed 1 base and J shed 6 bases, with 9 bases lying between them. This CDR3 has 13 residues. Per germline, CDR1 MGHDK and CDR2 SYGVNS. CDR3 bases: TGTGCCAGCAGTGAATTGGGCCACCATGGCTACACCTTC. Translated, it gives CASSELGHHGYTF.

The table lists this clonotype with a few counts. This chain joins TRBV7-2 and TRBJ2-5, with D tentatively TRBD1 or TRBD2 (6 bases each). Germline CDR1 is SGHTA and CDR2 is FQGNSA. The CDR3 extends over 16 amino acids. V lost 1 base and J lost 4, with 16 bases in between. This chain's CDR3 is CASSLEGGNRPETQYF. DNA for the CDR3: TGTGCCAGCAGCTTAGAGGGGGGAAACCGACCAGAGACCCAGTACTTC.

This rearrangement joins TRBV4-1 to TRBJ2-7, with D perhaps given as TRBD1 or TRBD2 (6 bases each). The CDR3 has 15 amino acids. Germline lookup yields CDR1 MGHRA and CDR2 YSYEKL. V was clipped by 2 bases and J by 3 bases, with 14 bases between them. The CDR3 loop is CASSQPPGGYYEQYF. The CDR3 region has the DNA TGCGCCAGCAGCCAACCGCCCGGGGGCTACTACGAGCAGTACTTC.

This clonotype has just a few counts. The V gene is TRBV12-3 or TRBV12-4, the J gene TRBJ2-5; D not certain. V gave up 3 bases and J gave up 4 bases, with 6 bases separating them. CDR3 size: 12 residues. The CDR3 region is CASSLRRETQYF. The DNA of the CDR3 is TGTGCCAGCAGTTTGCGGCGAGAGACCCAGTACTTC.

The chain uses TRBV27 and TRBJ2-1; 7 positions agree with TRBD2. Germline trimming cut 6 bases from V and 1 base from J; bases unmatched to any gene: 6. Looked up from germline, CDR1 is MNHEY and CDR2 is SMNVEV (reference sequence). CDR3 length: 15 amino acids. The CDR3, as DNA: TGTGCCAGCAGGCTAGCGGCCAATTCCTACAATGAGCAGTTCTTC. Translated: CASRLAANSYNEQFF.

This sequence joins TRBV5-6 and TRBJ2-1, with D perhaps TRBD1 or TRBD2 (5 bases each). From germline, CDR1 is SGHDT and CDR2 YYEEEE. The CDR3 consists of 14 residues. V gave up 4 bases and J gave up 4 bases, with 12 bases separating them. As DNA, the CDR3 is TGTGCCAGCAGCGGGACGGCGTTATACAATGAGCAGTTCTTC. It encodes CASSGTALYNEQFF.

V usage is TRBV11-2 and J usage is TRBJ2-3; tentatively, D is TRBD1 (6 bases). The CDR3 has 17 residues. V dropped 1 base and J dropped 3 bases, with 17 bases sitting between them. Germline V gene data show CDR1 as SGHAT and CDR2 as FQNNGV. Written as DNA, the CDR3 is TGTGCCAGCAGCTTAGTACCGCCTATCCAGGGGACAGATACGCAGTATTTT. It is translated as CASSLVPPIQGTDTQYF.

The rearrangement joins TRBV28 to TRBJ1-2; TRBD1 agrees at 9 bases. With 6 bases clipped from V and 4 bases from J, the junction kept 9 bases outside the gene matches. Per the germline V gene, CDR1 is MDHEN and CDR2 is SYDVKM. The CDR3 sequence is 15 residues long. The CDR3 DNA follows: TGTGCCAGCAGCGATCCGGGACAGGGCCCCTATGGCTACACCTTC. Amino acids: CASSDPGQGPYGYTF.

The genes are TRBV4-1 and TRBJ1-2; D gene unclear. V was pared by 7 bases and J by 2 bases, with 14 bases between. Germline assignment: CDR1 MGHRA and CDR2 YSYEKL. The CDR3 is 14 residues long. The CDR3 DNA reads TGCGCCAGCACCCCAAATGATTCGAACTATGGCTACACCTTC. Encoded protein: CASTPNDSNYGYTF.

This sequence joins TRBV10-3 and TRBJ1-1; D is unresolved. Trimming removed 4 bases at V and 0 bases at J, with 9 bases between. From germline, CDR1 is ENHRY and CDR2 SYGVKD. The CDR3 has 14 residues. This chain's CDR3 is CAISAISLNTEAFF. In nucleotides, the CDR3 is TGTGCCATCAGTGCAATCAGCTTGAACACTGAAGCTTTCTTT.

The V gene is TRBV20-1, the J gene TRBJ2-7, with D uncertain. This CDR3 spans 15 amino acids. CDR1 and CDR2 from the germline V gene are DFQATT and SNEGSKA (reference sequence). Trimming left V 2 bases short and J 7 bases short, with 21 bases between. CDR3 DNA: TGCAGTGCTAGACCCACGGGTCCGGTCCCTTCTGAGCAGTACTTC. It yields the protein CSARPTGPVPSEQYF.

The chain recombines TRBV28 with TRBJ1-1; unclear D gene. Germline V gene lookup returns CDR1 MDHEN and CDR2 SYDVKM. The CDR3 covers 12 residues. The V gene lost 10 bases and the J gene lost 1 base, with 10 bases spanning the gap. The CDR3 DNA is TGTGCCATCACCTTAGAGAACACTGAAGCTTTCTTT. It translates to CAITLENTEAFF.

This chain joins TRBV6-2 or TRBV6-3 and TRBJ1-6; TRBD1 might be the D (5 bases). V shed 6 bases and J shed 7 bases, with 13 bases lying between them. The CDR3 extends over 14 amino acids. From germline, CDR1 is MNHEY and CDR2 SVGEGT. In DNA form, the CDR3 reads TGTGCCAGCAGCACCGGGACTTTGAATTCACCCCTCCACTTT. Amino acids: CASSTGTLNSPLHF.

The chain employs TRBV10-3 and TRBJ1-2; D not resolved. The CDR3 is 13 amino acids. V was pared by 8 bases and J by 0 bases, with 10 bases between. The V gene's germline CDR1 is ENHRY and CDR2 SYGVKD. The CDR3 DNA is TGTGCCATCGGGAGCGGGACTAACTATGGCTACACCTTC. This sequence encodes CAIGSGTNYGYTF.

This sequence joins TRBV5-5 and TRBJ2-3; D not resolved. V was pared by 5 bases and J by 6 bases, with 13 bases between. CDR1 is SGHKS, CDR2 YYEKEE, per germline (reference sequence). The CDR3 contains 13 residues. In DNA form, the CDR3 reads TGTGCCAGCAGTCCGCTGAGGTGCGATACGCAGTATTTT. This gives the protein CASSPLRCDTQYF.

This chain connects TRBV4-1 to TRBJ1-1, with TRBD1 as a possible D gene (5 bases). V lost 3 bases and J lost 6, with 17 bases in between. The CDR3 is made up of 15 amino acids. Germline V gives CDR1 MGHRA, CDR2 YSYEKL. The CDR3 region is CASSHGPGPGSEAFF. CDR3 in DNA: TGCGCCAGCAGCCACGGCCCAGGGCCGGGTTCTGAAGCTTTCTTT.

This clonotype was counted at least ten times. This chain joins TRBV7-2 and TRBJ2-1, with D possibly TRBD2 on 6 matching bases. Germline loops: CDR1 SGHTA, CDR2 FQGNSA. With 1 base removed from V and 7 bases from J, the gap between germline ends came to 14 bases. This CDR3 comprises 15 residues. This CDR3 is CASSLVIAAGNEQFF. The DNA of the CDR3 is TGTGCCAGCAGCTTAGTTATTGCGGCGGGGAATGAGCAGTTCTTC.

Only one count was recorded for this clonotype. The rearrangement links TRBV29-1 to TRBJ2-5; D is unclear. The CDR3 is 14 residues long. Germline loops: CDR1 SQVTM, CDR2 ANQGSEA. Between the trimmed V and J ends, which lost 4 bases and 3 bases, there was a span of 15 bases. The CDR3 coding sequence is TGCAGCGTTGGCCTCGTTGTCCGCGAAGAGACCCAGTACTTC. It encodes CSVGLVVREETQYF.

J is TRBJ2-2 and V is TRBV28; no clear D gene. CDR3 length equals 20 residues. The V gene lost 3 bases and the J gene lost 4 bases, with 27 bases spanning the gap. Germline-derived CDR1 and CDR2 are MDHEN and SYDVKM. The DNA for the CDR3 is TGTGCCAGCAGTTTTTCGGGTTTCAAACTCGGCGGAACATCCACCGGGGAGCTGTTTTTT. It encodes CASSFSGFKLGGTSTGELFF.

This clonotype was observed a handful of times. The chain joins TRBV7-2 to TRBJ2-5, with 12 bases lining up with TRBD2. The V gene's germline CDR1 is SGHTA and CDR2 FQGNSA. With 3 bases clipped from V and 5 bases from J, the junction kept 1 base outside the gene matches. The CDR3 loop spans 14 amino acids. In DNA form, the CDR3 reads TGTGCCAGCAGCTTTACTAGCGGGGGGGAGACCCAGTACTTC. It specifies CASSFTSGGETQYF.

Many counts were recorded for this clonotype. The chain links TRBV6-1 to TRBJ2-5; D unresolved. Germline V gene data show CDR1 as MNHNS and CDR2 as SASEGT. Trimming left V 1 base short and J 5 bases short, with 2 bases between. This CDR3 has 11 residues. The CDR3 spells CASSEVETQYF. The CDR3, as DNA: TGTGCCAGCAGTGAAGTGGAGACCCAGTACTTC.

The chain links TRBV9 to TRBJ1-2; D is uncertain. Germline CDR1 reads SGDLS; CDR2 reads YYNGEE. V was clipped by 2 bases and J by 4 bases, with 18 bases between them. This CDR3 has 16 residues. The CDR3 reads CASSVSSGQIFYGYTF. For the CDR3, the DNA is TGTGCCAGCAGCGTCAGCAGTGGGCAGATTTTCTATGGCTACACCTTC.

The chain is built from TRBV7-2 and TRBJ2-3; D not certain. Trimming took 6 bases from V and 4 from J, leaving 17 bases between them. Per the germline V gene, CDR1 is SGHTA and CDR2 is FQGNSA. This CDR3 spans 15 amino acids. The CDR3 spells CASSPQPLSPDTQYF. The CDR3 DNA sequence: TGTGCCAGCAGTCCCCAACCTCTTTCCCCAGATACGCAGTATTTT. The full variable domain, completed using reference TRBV7-2 and TRBJ2-3, is GAGVSQSPSNKVTEKGKDVELRCDPISGHTALYWYRQSLGQGLEFLIYFQGNSAPDKSGLPSDRFSAERTGGSVSTLTIQRTQQEDSAVYLCASSPQPLSPDTQYFGPGTRLTVL.

The chain joins TRBV20-1 to TRBJ2-1; 8 positions agree with TRBD1. Germline V lookup: CDR1 DFQATT, CDR2 SNEGSKA (reference sequence). This CDR3 is 16 amino acids long. V lost 2 bases, J lost 8 bases, and 14 bases stayed unmatched. CDR3 DNA sequence: TGCAGTGCTAGACCTCCCCTCCGGACAGGGAACTATGAGCAGTTCTTC. This encodes CSARPPLRTGNYEQFF.

V and J are TRBV11-2 and TRBJ2-3; a possible D gene is TRBD2 (6 bases). The germline V gene encodes CDR1 SGHAT and CDR2 FQNNGV. Trimming took 5 bases from V and 2 from J, leaving 17 bases between them. CDR3 size: 16 residues. The CDR3, as DNA: TGTGCCAGCAGCCCAGCGGGCCGGACGGCCACAGATACGCAGTATTTT. It is translated as CASSPAGRTATDTQYF. Full variable domain (outside the CDR3, taken from reference TRBV11-2 and TRBJ2-3): EAGVAQSPRYKIIEKRQSVAFWCNPISGHATLYWYQQILGQGPKLLIQFQNNGVVDDSQLPKDRFSAERLKGVDSTLKIQPAKLEDSAVYLCASSPAGRTATDTQYFGPGTRLTVL.

This chain uses TRBV28 with TRBJ2-5, with D maybe TRBD1 (6 bases). Trimming removed 7 bases at V and 0 bases at J, with 15 bases between. There are 15 residues in the CDR3. Germline-derived CDR1 and CDR2 are MDHEN and SYDVKM. DNA of the CDR3: TGTGCCAGCAACCCCTCCAGACAGGACCAAGAGACCCAGTACTTC. Its protein is CASNPSRQDQETQYF.